Each of the 20 T cell receptor beta chains below was sequenced from the same sample in a study of shared clonotypes between healthy human individuals. The table came from immunoSEQ multiplex PCR; TCRdb's copy has only in-frame clones and leaves some out. The sample has 2 million to 3 million clones; more than 85% are singletons. The sequenced sample was naive CD4+ T cells from PBMCs. Subset indicated: CD45RA+ positively selected. These receptors were taken from a young man in good health. Some clones in this sample may be carry-over from other donors' samples.

This clone was detected a few times. Here the CDR3 reads CASSSSGYNEQFF. CDR3 nucleotide sequence: TGTGCCAGCAGCTCTAGCGGCTACAATGAGCAGTTCTTC. The gene calls are TRBV7-7 and TRBJ2-1, with TRBD2 identical over 7 bases. In germline, CDR1 is SSHAT, CDR2 FNYEAQ (reference sequence). V shed 4 bases, J shed 3 bases, and the junction held 0 bases outside the gene matches. The CDR3 spans 13 residues.

The chain has TRBV28 and TRBJ2-3, with 8 bases identical to TRBD1. The CDR3 runs 12 residues. Germline CDR1 MDHEN, CDR2 SYDVKM. With V trimmed by 3 bases and J by 15 bases, 8 bases remained unmatched. CDR3 protein: CASSLFDRGRYF. The CDR3 bases are TGTGCCAGCAGTTTGTTTGACAGGGGACGATATTTT.

The V call is TRBV5-8, the J call TRBJ1-1; D is undetermined. V was shortened by 2 bases and J by 0 bases, with 8 bases between the two germline ends. The germline CDR1 and CDR2 sequences are SGHTS and YDEGEE. CDR3 size: 14 residues. CDR3 bases: TGTGCCAGCAGCTTTCTCCCCGTGAACACTGAAGCTTTCTTT. Protein product: CASSFLPVNTEAFF.

The chain joins TRBV28 to TRBJ2-5; tentatively, D is TRBD2 (5 bases). The CDR3 is 15 residues long. Germline CDR1 and CDR2: MDHEN and SYDVKM. V lost 3 bases and J 3 bases, leaving 14 bases between the germline ends. CDR3 in DNA: TGTGCCAGCAGTTTTTCTAGCCCCGGGAAAGAGACCCAGTACTTC. This encodes CASSFSSPGKETQYF.

The CDR3 DNA follows: TGTGCCAGCTCCCTCCTCGGGGGAGGTGGAAACACCATATATTTT. Its protein product is CASSLLGGGGNTIYF. The chain employs TRBV2 and TRBJ1-3; D perhaps matches TRBD1 (5 bases). This CDR3 contains 15 residues. The ends were cut back, 8 bases at V and 3 bases at J, with 17 bases in the middle. CDR1 is SNHLY, CDR2 FYNNEI, per germline.

This sequence joins TRBV5-1 and TRBJ2-2; 10 positions match TRBD1. The germline CDR1 and CDR2 sequences are SGHRS and YFSETQ. V was pared by 0 bases and J by 6 bases, with 2 bases of the junction left unmatched. The length of the CDR3 is 15 residues. CDR3 in DNA: TGCGCCAGCAGCTTGGCCGGGACAGGGGCCGGGGAGCTGTTTTTT. Translation: CASSLAGTGAGELFF.

This clone has just a few counts. CDR3 DNA sequence: TGCGCCAGCGCGGGGACAGTTTACACTGAAGCTTTCTTT. This gives the protein CASAGTVYTEAFF. The V call is TRBV10-2, the J call TRBJ1-1, with TRBD1 identical over 7 bases. V was clipped by 8 bases and J by 3 bases; unmatched bases: 6. The length of the CDR3 is 13 residues. The germline V gene has CDR1 WSHSY and CDR2 SAAADI.

The V gene is TRBV5-5, the J gene TRBJ1-2, with a tentative D call TRBD1 (5 bases). The CDR3 sequence is 15 residues long. V was clipped by 4 bases and J by 2 bases, with 15 bases between them. Per the germline V gene, CDR1 is SGHKS and CDR2 is YYEKEE (reference sequence). CDR3 residues: CASSQEQELNYGYTF. As DNA, the CDR3 is TGTGCCAGCAGCCAGGAACAGGAACTGAACTATGGCTACACCTTC.

The chain joins TRBV5-1 to TRBJ2-1; 7 bases are shared with TRBD2. The CDR3 loop spans 15 amino acids. CDR1 is SGHRS and CDR2 is YFSETQ in the germline V gene. V lost 6 bases to trimming and J lost 5 bases; unmatched junction nucleotides: 11. CDR3 coding DNA: TGCGCCAGCACCCCCGTCTCCAGCGGGGACAATGAGCAGTTCTTC. It specifies CASTPVSSGDNEQFF.

The V and J genes are TRBV6-1 and TRBJ1-5, with TRBD1 matching over 7 bases. V lost 4 bases, J lost 7 bases, and 7 bases stayed unmatched. CDR3 length: 14 residues. Germline V gives CDR1 MNHNS, CDR2 SASEGT. Here the CDR3 reads CASSVGGGRQPQHF. DNA of the CDR3: TGTGCCAGCAGTGTAGGGGGCGGGAGACAGCCCCAGCATTTT.

This clone has only one observation. The gene calls are TRBV6-6 and TRBJ2-1, with 8 bases matching TRBD2. This CDR3 contains 15 residues. Germline assignment: CDR1 MNHNY and CDR2 SVGAGI (reference sequence). The V segment lost 5 bases and the J segment 5 bases; nucleotides outside the gene matches: 8. CDR3 DNA sequence: TGTGCCAGCAGTCTTAGCGGGATTTTGGACAATGAGCAGTTCTTC. Protein: CASSLSGILDNEQFF.

The chain links TRBV28 to TRBJ2-5; D ambiguous. Near its end, the DNA agrees better with TRBJ2-7, so the J call may be wrong. CDR1 MDHEN and CDR2 SYDVKM come from the germline V gene. The CDR3 totals 12 residues. The CDR3 spells CASSSKTYEQYF. CDR3 DNA: TGTGCCAGCAGTTCTAAGACGTACGAGCAGTACTTC.

This chain links TRBV9 with TRBJ2-2; the D is unclear. The CDR3 has 13 residues. V was clipped by 1 base and J by 10 bases, with 11 bases between them. In germline, CDR1 is SGDLS, CDR2 YYNGEE. CDR3 amino acids: CASSVSVRSELFF. The CDR3 DNA follows: TGTGCCAGCAGCGTAAGCGTTCGGTCGGAGCTGTTTTTT. Based on the CDR3 plus reference TRBV9 and TRBJ2-2, the full variable domain is DSGVTQTPKHLITATGQRVTLRCSPRSGDLSVYWYQQSLDQGLQFLIQYYNGEERAKGNILERFSAQQFPDLHSELNLSSLELGDSALYFCASSVSVRSELFFGEGSRLTVL.

The genes are TRBV6-5 and TRBJ2-7, with 10 bases lining up with TRBD2. The V gene end was trimmed by 3 bases and the J gene end by 3 bases; junction bases not matched to a gene: 5. The CDR3 spans 15 residues. The germline gives CDR1 MNHEY, CDR2 SVGAGI. For the CDR3, the DNA is TGTGCCAGCAGTTATCGGGTAGCGGGAGGCTACGAGCAGTACTTC. It yields the protein CASSYRVAGGYEQYF.

V and J are TRBV6-5 and TRBJ2-2, with a tentative D call TRBD2 (5 bases). There are 14 residues in the CDR3. Germline-derived CDR1 and CDR2 are MNHEY and SVGAGI. Trimming removed 7 bases at V and 5 bases at J, with 14 bases between. The CDR3, as DNA: TGTGCCAGCAAAATGAGGGTTGAAACCGGGGAGCTGTTTTTT. This sequence encodes CASKMRVETGELFF.

The chain employs TRBV7-9 and TRBJ2-1; D is undetermined. V was shortened by 4 bases and J by 3 bases, with 7 bases between the two germline ends. Germline lookup yields CDR1 SEHNR and CDR2 FQNEAQ (reference sequence). This CDR3 region has 13 residues. CDR3 nucleotide sequence: TGTGCCAGCAGCTGGACCAGCTACAATGAGCAGTTCTTC. As protein: CASSWTSYNEQFF.

The V gene is TRBV7-9, the J gene TRBJ1-4, with a possible D match to TRBD1 (6 bases). The CDR3 is 15 residues long. Germline assignment: CDR1 SEHNR and CDR2 FQNEAQ (reference sequence). V lost 1 base to trimming and J lost 8 bases, with 14 bases between them. CDR3 coding DNA: TGTGCCAGCAGCTTAGTTACAGGGAGTGGAGAAAAACTGTTTTTT. Translation: CASSLVTGSGEKLFF.

V usage is TRBV6-5 and J usage is TRBJ1-2; 8 bases map to TRBD1. The CDR3 extends over 12 amino acids. CDR1 and CDR2 (germline): MNHEY, SVGAGI. Unmatched junction bases numbered 9, after V lost 9 bases and J lost 9 bases. CDR3 DNA: TGTGCCAGTTCACAGGGGGAGAAGCGCTACACCTTC. Translation gives CASSQGEKRYTF.

The J gene is TRBJ2-1, the V gene TRBV9; D is uncertain. The CDR3 is 13 residues long. The V end was cut by 2 bases, the J end by 9 bases, with 12 bases between. Germline V gene data show CDR1 as SGDLS and CDR2 as YYNGEE. The CDR3 here is CASSVGGETEQFF. As DNA, the CDR3 is TGTGCCAGCAGCGTGGGTGGAGAGACTGAGCAGTTCTTC.

This clone appeared once. The rearrangement links TRBV11-3 to TRBJ2-7, with D unresolved. CDR3 length: 12 amino acids. Trimming left V 3 bases short and J 3 bases short, with 6 bases between. Germline-derived CDR1 and CDR2 are SGHNT and YENEEA. CDR3 DNA: TGTGCCAGCAGCTTGGCGAGCTACGAGCAGTACTTC. It specifies CASSLASYEQYF.